This is a list of T cell receptor beta chains from one sample in a study of radiotherapy plus CTLA-4 blockade in lung cancer. The assay was immunoSEQ multiplex PCR, and TCRdb's table has in-frame clones only and misses some. The top ten hold 10% of the sample, which has about 68,000 clones, around 80% seen once. Material: peripheral blood, obtained from a patient treated with radiotherapy plus ipilimumab. The receptors stem from a human donor with non-small cell lung cancer who had a complete response to radiotherapy plus ipilimumab. Both conserved end residues are part of each CDR3. The D gene is left open where the match is weak. Part of the rows lack a size; the others show once, few, many or a class for expanded clones.

v_gene,abundance,d_gene,j_gene,CDR3aa,CDR3nt
TRBV25-1,once,TRBD1,TRBJ1-1,CASSERQGRNTEAFF,TGTGCCAGCAGTGAACGACAGGGTAGGAACACTGAAGCTTTCTTT
TRBV18,-,-,TRBJ1-1,CASSPLFWNTEAFF,TGTGCCAGCTCACCGCTGTTTTGGAACACTGAAGCTTTCTTT
TRBV5-5,-,-,TRBJ1-1,CASSLASGAITEAFF,TGTGCCAGCAGCTTGGCCTCAGGGGCAATCACTGAAGCTTTCTTT
TRBV19,-,TRBD1,TRBJ1-6,CASRSPGTGNSPLHF,TGTGCCAGTAGATCGCCCGGGACAGGGAATTCACCCCTCCACTTT
TRBV5-4,-,-,TRBJ2-1,CASSFGALGSDEQFF,TGTGCCAGCAGCTTTGGGGCTCTGGGATCGGATGAGCAGTTCTTC
TRBV7-7,-,TRBD2,TRBJ2-1,CASSSPGAGVNEQFF,TGTGCTAGCAGCTCACCCGGAGCGGGGGTCAATGAGCAGTTCTTC
TRBV4-1,medium-sized,-,TRBJ1-2,CASSERQVNYGYTF,TGCGCCAGCAGTGAGAGGCAGGTGAACTATGGCTACACCTTC
TRBV27,-,-,TRBJ1-4,CASSFSGVEEKLFF,TGTGCCAGCAGTTTTTCGGGGGTGGAAGAAAAACTGTTTTTT
TRBV5-1,-,TRBD1,TRBJ1-6,CASSWGQTNNSPLHF,TGCGCCAGCAGCTGGGGACAGACGAATAATTCACCCCTCCACTTT
TRBV25-1,-,-,TRBJ1-2,CASVGAGNNYGYTF,TGTGCCAGTGTCGGGGCAGGAAATAACTATGGCTACACCTTC
TRBV4-3,-,TRBD1,TRBJ1-1,CASSQGTGRMNTEAFF,TGCGCCAGCAGCCAAGGGACAGGCCGAATGAACACTGAAGCTTTCTTT
TRBV10-2,-,-,TRBJ1-1,CASSDLAFGNTEAFF,TGCGCCAGCAGTGATCTGGCGTTCGGGAACACTGAAGCTTTCTTT
TRBV5-4,-,TRBD1,TRBJ1-6,CASSLDRGPLHF,TGTGCCAGCAGCTTGGACAGGGGGCCCCTCCACTTT
TRBV5-1,-,TRBD2,TRBJ2-1,CASSPGLAISYEQFF,TGCGCCAGCAGCCCGGGACTAGCAATTAGTTATGAGCAGTTCTTC
TRBV5-4,-,-,TRBJ1-1,CASSLGQVGGTEAFF,TGTGCCAGCAGCTTGGGGCAGGTCGGCGGCACTGAAGCTTTCTTT
TRBV9,-,TRBD2,TRBJ2-1,CASSVAGRAAYNEQFF,TGTGCCAGCAGCGTAGCCGGGAGGGCGGCCTACAATGAGCAGTTCTTC
TRBV12-5,-,TRBD2,TRBJ2-3,CASKTSGVDTQYF,TGTGCTAGCAAGACTAGCGGGGTAGATACGCAGTATTTT
TRBV28,-,-,TRBJ1-5,CASSLSGQPQHF,TGTGCCAGCAGTTTGTCTGGTCAGCCCCAGCATTTT
TRBV7-9,few,TRBD1,TRBJ2-7,CAGGQSNLYEQYF,TGTGCCGGGGGACAGAGTAACCTCTACGAGCAGTACTTC
TRBV28,-,TRBD2,TRBJ2-7,CASRRSGGAYEQYF,TGTGCCAGCAGAAGGAGCGGGGGGGCCTACGAGCAGTACTTC
TRBV7-9,-,-,TRBJ2-3,CAGQGSNKYF,TGTGCCGGCCAGGGTAGTAATAAGTATTTT
TRBV5-1,-,TRBD1,TRBJ2-7,CASSSWTGGTPYEQYF,TGCGCCAGCAGCTCGTGGACAGGGGGGACCCCCTACGAGCAGTACTTC
TRBV6-5,few,-,TRBJ1-1,CASSPGGGTEAFF,TGTGCCAGCAGCCCCGGGGGGGGCACTGAAGCTTTCTTT
TRBV30,-,-,TRBJ1-2,CAWSVLLGGSYGYTF,TGTGCCTGGAGTGTACTGTTAGGGGGATCCTATGGCTACACCTTC
TRBV28,-,-,TRBJ2-5,CASSLGVEETQYF,TGTGCCAGCAGTTTAGGGGTGGAAGAGACCCAGTACTTC
TRBV5-1,-,-,TRBJ2-6,CASSHQGGYGANVLTF,TGCGCCAGCAGTCACCAAGGCGGGTACGGGGCCAACGTCCTGACTTTC
TRBV6-1,-,-,TRBJ2-1,CASRPIATSYNEQFF,TGTGCCAGCCGGCCTATAGCGACCTCCTACAATGAGCAGTTCTTC
TRBV4-3,few,-,TRBJ1-2,CASSQVARTPIYGYTF,TGCGCCAGCAGCCAAGTGGCGCGGACACCGATTTATGGCTACACCTTC
TRBV6-5,-,-,TRBJ1-1,CASSYVAGTNTEAFF,TGTGCCAGCAGTTACGTCGCAGGGACGAACACTGAAGCTTTCTTT
TRBV30,-,-,TRBJ1-5,CAWSVSGGGESQHF,TGTGCCTGGAGTGTAAGTGGGGGGGGCGAATCTCAGCATTTT
TRBV7-9,-,-,TRBJ2-3,CASSSRRGLDTQYF,TGTGCCAGCAGCTCAAGGCGGGGTTTAGATACGCAGTATTTT
TRBV27,-,-,TRBJ2-2,CASSFGDRVRYTGELFF,TGTGCCAGCAGTTTCGGCGACCGTGTTCGGTATACCGGGGAGCTGTTTTTT
TRBV5-4,-,TRBD2,TRBJ2-4,CASSSGTSGAPGGWYF,TGTGCCAGCAGCTCAGGGACTAGCGGGGCTCCGGGCGGCTGGTACTTC
TRBV6-1,once,-,TRBJ1-1,CASNRRGLNTEAFF,TGTGCCAGCAATAGAAGAGGTCTGAACACTGAAGCTTTCTTT
TRBV15,-,-,TRBJ2-7,CATSTTGSYEQYF,TGTGCCACCAGCACCACAGGCTCCTACGAGCAGTACTTC
TRBV11-3,-,-,TRBJ1-4,CASNREGEKLFF,TGTGCCAGCAACAGGGAGGGCGAAAAACTGTTTTTT
TRBV10-1,-,-,TRBJ2-1,CASSEPSPGVKFF,TGCGCCAGCAGTGAGCCCTCTCCAGGAGTTAAGTTCTTC
TRBV19,-,-,TRBJ2-3,CASSGGTGTDTQYF,TGTGCCAGTAGTGGGGGGACAGGCACAGATACGCAGTATTTT
TRBV12-5,-,TRBD1,TRBJ2-5,CASARSQGAVETQYF,TGTGCTAGTGCCCGATCCCAGGGGGCAGTTGAGACCCAGTACTTC
TRBV6-5,-,-,TRBJ1-1,CASRRNLQGWTEAFF,TGTGCCAGCAGACGGAACTTACAGGGCTGGACTGAAGCTTTCTTT
TRBV7-2,-,-,TRBJ1-3,CASSPAKTASGNTIYF,TGTGCCAGCAGCCCAGCAAAGACAGCCTCTGGAAACACCATATATTTT
TRBV4-3,-,-,TRBJ2-7,CASSQETGYEQYF,TGCGCCAGCAGCCAAGAGACAGGCTACGAGCAGTACTTC
TRBV6-5,-,-,TRBJ2-3,CASSYSGGTDTQYF,TGTGCCAGCAGTTATAGCGGAGGCACAGATACGCAGTATTTT
TRBV7-7,-,-,TRBJ2-2,CASTPRANFPTGELFF,TGTGCTAGCACCCCGCGCGCGAACTTTCCCACCGGGGAGCTGTTTTTT
TRBV6-5,-,-,TRBJ1-2,CASSYRADYGYTF,TGTGCCAGCAGTTACAGGGCAGACTATGGCTACACCTTC
TRBV10-3,few,TRBD1,TRBJ2-2,CATNRGSNTGELFF,TGTGCCACTAACAGGGGTTCGAACACCGGGGAGCTGTTTTTT
TRBV4-1,few,-,TRBJ1-4,CASSQGTTIRSEKLFF,TGCGCCAGCAGCCAAGGGACCACGATTCGGAGTGAAAAACTGTTTTTT
TRBV7-2,-,-,TRBJ1-3,CASSGGISGNTIYF,TGTGCCAGCAGCGGAGGGATTTCTGGAAACACCATATATTTT
TRBV9,-,-,TRBJ2-2,CASSVAVGAGIGKLFF,TGTGCCAGCAGCGTAGCTGTAGGGGCGGGGATCGGGAAGCTGTTTTTT
TRBV5-1,-,TRBD1,TRBJ2-1,CASGSGQYNEQFF,TGCGCCAGCGGGTCGGGACAGTACAATGAGCAGTTCTTC
TRBV11-2,-,-,TRBJ2-2,CASSLGTLGTGELFF,TGTGCCAGCAGCTTGGGCACTCTGGGCACCGGGGAGCTGTTTTTT
TRBV29-1,-,-,TRBJ1-1,CSVERGSTEAFF,TGCAGCGTTGAAAGGGGGTCCACTGAAGCTTTCTTT
TRBV7-9,-,-,TRBJ2-2,CASSSPLGGPLPDTGELFF,TGTGCCAGCAGCTCGCCGCTGGGGGGGCCCCTTCCGGACACCGGGGAGCTGTTTTTT
TRBV29-1,-,-,TRBJ2-1,CSVEKGGTVKLF,TGCAGCGTTGAAAAAGGCGGGACCGTGAAGCTCTTC
TRBV7-8,once,-,TRBJ2-1,CASSLDMGLSSYNEQFF,TGTGCCAGCAGCTTAGATATGGGGTTGAGCTCCTACAATGAGCAGTTCTTC
TRBV5-6,-,-,TRBJ2-7,CASAVAGRGVYEQYF,TGTGCCAGCGCCGTTGCCGGCAGGGGGGTGTACGAGCAGTACTTC
TRBV18,-,-,TRBJ2-5,CASSSRQGNGETQYF,TGTGCCAGCTCAAGCCGGCAGGGGAACGGAGAGACCCAGTACTTC
TRBV7-9,few,-,TRBJ1-4,CASSSDRDAVIF,TGTGCCAGCAGCTCCGACCGGGACGCGGTGATTTTT
TRBV11-3,-,-,TRBJ2-2,CASSLGPGTTNTGELFF,TGTGCCAGCAGCTTAGGCCCCGGGACAACGAACACCGGGGAGCTGTTTTTT
TRBV6-5,-,-,TRBJ2-5,CASSQTKWGRETQYF,TGTGCCAGCAGTCAGACTAAGTGGGGGCGGGAGACCCAGTACTTC